Detailed here is one TCR beta chain. Its antigen is unidentified. Germline CDR1 and CDR2: LNHDA and SQIVND (reference sequence). This CDR3 region has 14 residues. V dropped 3 bases and J dropped 9; count of bases not matched to a gene: 6. The data were taken from a study of OX40 agonist ivuxolimab in advanced cancers. Study-wide points: It was not determined which antigens were specifically recognized by the peripheral T cells that had undergone clonal expansion. Researchers report that CD8+ T cells had, on average, more expanded clones than CD4+.

Method: immunoSEQ multiplex PCR; TCRdb's copy keeps in-frame clones and lacks some. The data hold approximately 77,000 clones, with 91% observed a single time. This material consisted of CD4+ or CD8+ T cells sorted from blood, taken in a trial of the OX40 agonist ivuxolimab. The sequence was collected from an adult with an advanced solid tumor such as melanoma, head and neck, liver or kidney cancer. V and J are TRBV19 and TRBJ2-7; 12 positions agree with TRBD2. DNA for the CDR3: TGTGCCAGTAGTATGGGACTAGCGGGCGGTTGGCAGTACTTC. This codes for CASSMGLAGGWQYF.